This T cell receptor (beta chain) was profiled in a study of CD8 T cells in Susac syndrome. RNA amounts of about 0.5 to 1 ug underwent reverse transcription with random hexamers. The immunoSEQ assay covered 54 Vbeta and 13 Jbeta segments for CDR3. TCRdb re-called the immunoSEQ multiplex PCR reads with MiXCR, one entry per CDR3 protein. This table has over 130,000 distinct CDR3 sequences, roughly 96% appearing once. The multiple sclerosis control group comprised treatment-naive patients with stable or active relapsing-remitting disease. Negative magnetic isolation gave CD8+ and CD4+ cells; FACS enriched CD8+ TEMRA. Germline loops: CDR1 LNHNV, CDR2 YYDKDF (reference sequence). The CDR3 runs 16 residues. V gave up 0 bases and J gave up 7 bases, with 16 bases separating them.

The source of this sequence is a human donor with multiple sclerosis. Sequenced material: CD4+ T cells from PBMCs. This chain connects TRBV15 to TRBJ1-5; possible D gene TRBD1, 5 bases. This chain's CDR3 is CATSRDGRGAQQPQHF. The CDR3 region has the DNA TGTGCCACCAGCAGAGATGGTAGAGGGGCCCAACAGCCCCAGCATTTT.